Listed below are T cell receptor beta chains from one sample, sequenced in a study of cytomegalovirus exposure and HLA in healthy donors. The protocol was immunoSEQ multiplex PCR, while the TCRdb copy is restricted to in-frame clones and leaves out a portion. The sample lists about 180,000 clones; about 75% were seen once. What was sequenced was PBMCs. The source is a man aged 40-49 years in good health and CMV-seropositive. The conserved cysteine and the conserved F or W are not part of the CDR3 here. A D gene is named only where the DNA matches it firmly.

v_call	d_call	j_call	cdr3_aa
TRBV11-2	TRBD2	TRBJ2-7	ASSLWTSGRDEQY
TRBV6-5	NA	TRBJ2-7	ASSPSNRDEQY
TRBV7-9	TRBD1	TRBJ1-2	ASSPVGTGGYGYT
TRBV10-2	NA	TRBJ1-5	ASTFDSNSNQPQH
TRBV6-1	NA	TRBJ2-6	ASSADTLSGANVLT
TRBV10-3	TRBD1	TRBJ2-7	AISDSAGTGGREQY
TRBV5-1	NA	TRBJ2-3	ASSFAPGSDTQY
TRBV9	NA	TRBJ2-6	ASSVGGGLSSGANGLT
TRBV5-1	TRBD2	TRBJ2-1	ASSSSGVSSYNEQF
TRBV5-4	NA	TRBJ1-2	ASSHDAGSGGYT
TRBV28	NA	TRBJ2-7	ASSLSRVSYEQY
TRBV2	NA	TRBJ1-4	ASSESPQGKLF
TRBV7-9	NA	TRBJ2-2	ASSPTPGLSLGELF
TRBV7-2	NA	TRBJ2-7	ASSLGGNFYEQY